Listed below are T cell receptor beta chains from one sample, sequenced in a study of blood T cells in healthy people across ages. TCRdb re-called the 5' RACE reads through MiXCR, storing one row per CDR3 protein. The table has about 930,000 distinct CDR3 sequences, 29% seen once. Another study also made use of these data, one on T cells of mothers and their children.

The specimen sequenced was blood. These receptor sequences come from a woman between 40 and 50 years old in good health. Both conserved end residues are part of each CDR3.

TRBV5-1	15	TRBJ2-1	CASSSTVTLYNEQFF
TRBV7-3	14	TRBJ2-5	CASSSGGGGETQYF
TRBV18	13	TRBJ2-5	CASSSGTRETQYF
TRBV24-1	13	TRBJ1-2	CATSDSTVGGYTF
TRBV7-3	13	TRBJ1-6	CASSFDRGTPLHF
TRBV14	15	TRBJ2-7	CASSQDPGVSYEQYF
TRBV20-1	14	TRBJ1-1	CSAFTGQMNTEAFF
TRBV7-9	14	TRBJ2-7	CASSRTSETYEQYF
TRBV10-3	19	TRBJ2-4	CAISYSGTSGGAGKNIQYF
TRBV7-9	15	TRBJ2-7	CASSLPGQTGYEQYF
TRBV7-2	16	TRBJ1-2	CASSSAGTEANYGYTF
TRBV27	13	TRBJ1-2	CASSFQDGYDYTF
TRBV20-1	14	TRBJ2-7	CSASTSGILYEQYF
TRBV7-2	13	TRBJ2-1	CASSFGVGSEQFF
TRBV20-1	12	TRBJ2-7	CSAREDRGEQYF
TRBV12-3/TRBV12-4	17	TRBJ2-5	CASSPRLAGGPEKTQYF
TRBV28	16	TRBJ2-3	CASIPLQRAGTDTQYF
TRBV10-2	14	TRBJ2-5	CASSATSDQETQYF
TRBV7-9	17	TRBJ2-7	CASSQQLRDGKPYEQYF
TRBV27	16	TRBJ2-4	CASSFQNGGHKNIQYF
TRBV7-6	14	TRBJ2-3	CASKQRGETDTQYF
TRBV20-1	13	TRBJ2-1	CSARGGAGNEQFF
TRBV5-1	14	TRBJ2-5	CASGSGGDPGTQYF
TRBV7-2	16	TRBJ1-4	CASSRSVGATNEKLFF
TRBV7-2	15	TRBJ1-1	CASRFSRGRGTEAFF
TRBV29-1	18	TRBJ2-1	CSVEEWTSGGENYNEQFF
TRBV20-1	13	TRBJ2-7	CSAVKTGSYEQYF
TRBV6-5	11	TRBJ2-7	CASTLGGEQYF
TRBV20-1	13	TRBJ2-5	CSASIAGMETQYF
TRBV20-1	16	TRBJ2-1	CSARGLAGVSYNEQFF
TRBV24-1	15	TRBJ2-5	CATSDSQAGRETQYF
TRBV11-1	12	TRBJ2-2	CASSLAGGELFF
TRBV7-6	16	-	CASSAGGTAHKETQYF
TRBV5-5	16	TRBJ1-1	CASSLADSLGDTEAFF
TRBV20-1	14	TRBJ2-7	CSAAGTSGGYEQYF
TRBV9	16	-	CASSPSPKQGTYEQYF
TRBV7-7	15	TRBJ2-5	CASSLERGLWETQYF
TRBV20-1	15	TRBJ2-2	CSARPRDINTGELFF
TRBV5-1	15	TRBJ2-7	CASSLGRQADYEQYF
TRBV5-1	16	TRBJ2-5	CASSVSSGGMRETQYF
TRBV29-1	13	TRBJ1-1	CSAGKGGHPEAFF
TRBV20-1	14	TRBJ1-5	CSAMGRVSNQPQHF
TRBV25-1	17	TRBJ2-4	CTSSEMVSGGGKNIQYF
TRBV18	17	TRBJ1-2	CASSLQRQGADLYGYTF
TRBV7-6	19	TRBJ2-6	CASSSEPGTDDSGANVLTF
TRBV6-5	15	TRBJ2-3	CASSYGQGGTDTQYF
TRBV5-1	14	TRBJ1-1	CASRDARGNTEAFF
TRBV20-1	11	TRBJ1-1	CSAARTGEAFF
TRBV6-1	13	TRBJ1-1	CASSRQGRAEAFF
TRBV7-9	12	TRBJ1-2	CASRPIYYGYTF
TRBV20-1	13	TRBJ2-4	CSARMLAKNIQYF
TRBV3-1	16	TRBJ1-2	CASSQDRGLANYGYTF
TRBV6-2/TRBV6-3	13	TRBJ2-1	CASRDRNYNEQFF